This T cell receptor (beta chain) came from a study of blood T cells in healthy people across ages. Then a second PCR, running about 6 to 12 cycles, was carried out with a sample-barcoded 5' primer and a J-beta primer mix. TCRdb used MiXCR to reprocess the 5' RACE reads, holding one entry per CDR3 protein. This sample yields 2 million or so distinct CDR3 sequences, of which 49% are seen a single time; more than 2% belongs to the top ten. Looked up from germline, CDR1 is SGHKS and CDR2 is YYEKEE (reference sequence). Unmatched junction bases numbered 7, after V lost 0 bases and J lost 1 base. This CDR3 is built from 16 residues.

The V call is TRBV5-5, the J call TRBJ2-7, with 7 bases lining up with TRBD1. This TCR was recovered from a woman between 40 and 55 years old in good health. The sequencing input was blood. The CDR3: CASSLGYLTGSYEQYF. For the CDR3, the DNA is TGTGCCAGCAGCTTGGGCTACCTGACAGGGTCCTACGAGCAGTACTTC.